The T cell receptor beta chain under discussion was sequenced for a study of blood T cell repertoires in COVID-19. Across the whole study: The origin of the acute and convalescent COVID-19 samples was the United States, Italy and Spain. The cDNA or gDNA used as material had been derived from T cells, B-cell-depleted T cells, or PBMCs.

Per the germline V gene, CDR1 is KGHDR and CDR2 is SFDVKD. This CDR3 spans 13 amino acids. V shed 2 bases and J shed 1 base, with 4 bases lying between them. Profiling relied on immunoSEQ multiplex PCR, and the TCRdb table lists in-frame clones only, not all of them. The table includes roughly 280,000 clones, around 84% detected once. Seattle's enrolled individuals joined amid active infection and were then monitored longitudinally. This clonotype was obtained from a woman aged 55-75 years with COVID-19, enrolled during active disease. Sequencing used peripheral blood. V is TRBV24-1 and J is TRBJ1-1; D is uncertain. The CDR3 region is CATSDSTNTEAFF. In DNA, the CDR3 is TGTGCCACCAGTGATTCTACGAACACTGAAGCTTTCTTT.